Listed below are T cell receptor beta chains from one sample, sequenced in a study of cytomegalovirus exposure and HLA in healthy donors. Measured with immunoSEQ multiplex PCR; TCRdb has only the in-frame clones, and not every one. This table lists 65,000 to 85,000 clones. The material sequenced was PBMCs. These receptors all stem from a woman younger than 45 in good health and CMV-seronegative. Both conserved end residues are part of each CDR3. The D gene is left open where the match is weak.

v_gene: TRBV6-5; d_gene: TRBD2; j_gene: TRBJ2-2; CDR3aa: CASTLLAGETGELFF; CDR3nt: TGTGCCAGCACTTTACTAGCGGGAGAGACCGGGGAGCTGTTTTTT
v_gene: TRBV7-3; d_gene: TRBD2; j_gene: TRBJ2-7; CDR3aa: CASSSGGGYEQYF; CDR3nt: TGTGCCAGCAGCTCCGGGGGGGGGTACGAGCAGTACTTC
v_gene: TRBV29-1; d_gene: .; j_gene: TRBJ1-5; CDR3aa: CSVEESGGNQPQHF; CDR3nt: TGCAGCGTTGAGGAATCGGGGGGCAATCAGCCCCAGCATTTT
v_gene: TRBV28; d_gene: .; j_gene: TRBJ2-1; CDR3aa: CASTAGRFYNEQFF; CDR3nt: TGTGCCAGCACCGCGGGCAGGTTCTACAATGAGCAGTTCTTC
v_gene: TRBV4-1; d_gene: .; j_gene: TRBJ1-1; CDR3aa: CASSRGRGVMNTEAFF; CDR3nt: TGCGCCAGCAGCCGCGGACGGGGGGTGATGAACACTGAAGCTTTCTTT
v_gene: TRBV30; d_gene: .; j_gene: TRBJ1-1; CDR3aa: CAWSVPGGENTEAFF; CDR3nt: TGTGCCTGGAGTGTACCGGGGGGTGAGAACACTGAAGCTTTCTTT
v_gene: TRBV4-1; d_gene: TRBD1; j_gene: TRBJ2-7; CDR3aa: CASSQEDWGQGLYEQYF; CDR3nt: TGCGCCAGCAGCCAAGAGGATTGGGGACAGGGTTTGTACGAGCAGTACTTC
v_gene: TRBV6-5; d_gene: TRBD2; j_gene: TRBJ2-7; CDR3aa: CASSYGLAGVRNEQYF; CDR3nt: TGTGCCAGCAGTTACGGCCTAGCGGGAGTCCGAAACGAGCAGTACTTC
v_gene: TRBV7-3; d_gene: TRBD2; j_gene: TRBJ2-7; CDR3aa: CASSFTGGESYEQYF; CDR3nt: TGTGCCAGCAGCTTCACGGGGGGGGAATCCTACGAGCAGTACTTC
v_gene: TRBV18; d_gene: .; j_gene: TRBJ1-2; CDR3aa: CASSPVPRDGYTF; CDR3nt: TGTGCCAGCTCACCCGTCCCCAGGGATGGCTACACCTTC
v_gene: TRBV5-1; d_gene: TRBD1; j_gene: TRBJ1-1; CDR3aa: CASSEGGANTEAFF; CDR3nt: TGCGCCAGCAGCGAAGGGGGCGCGAACACTGAAGCTTTCTTT
v_gene: TRBV6-6; d_gene: TRBD1; j_gene: TRBJ1-2; CDR3aa: CASIRTGYGYTF; CDR3nt: TGTGCCAGCATTCGGACAGGGTATGGCTACACCTTC
v_gene: TRBV19; d_gene: .; j_gene: TRBJ2-1; CDR3aa: CASSRGSALEQFF; CDR3nt: TGTGCCAGTAGTAGGGGCTCCGCCTTAGAGCAGTTCTTC
v_gene: TRBV11-2; d_gene: .; j_gene: TRBJ2-7; CDR3aa: CASSLTGDNFYEQYF; CDR3nt: TGTGCCAGCAGCTTAACTGGGGACAATTTCTACGAGCAGTACTTC
v_gene: TRBV7-3; d_gene: .; j_gene: TRBJ1-2; CDR3aa: CASSPSGRGGGYTF; CDR3nt: TGTGCCAGCAGCCCTAGTGGGAGGGGCGGTGGCTACACCTTC
v_gene: TRBV5-1; d_gene: .; j_gene: TRBJ1-4; CDR3aa: CASSLDPGTNEKLFF; CDR3nt: TGCGCCAGCAGCTTGGATCCGGGAACTAATGAAAAACTGTTTTTT
v_gene: TRBV18; d_gene: .; j_gene: TRBJ1-4; CDR3aa: CASSAQEYQYNEKLFF; CDR3nt: TGTGCCAGCTCAGCTCAGGAATATCAGTATAATGAAAAACTGTTTTTT
v_gene: TRBV19; d_gene: TRBD1; j_gene: TRBJ1-5; CDR3aa: CASQRATGTDNQPQHF; CDR3nt: TGTGCCAGTCAGAGGGCCACCGGGACAGATAATCAGCCCCAGCATTTT
v_gene: TRBV19; d_gene: TRBD2; j_gene: TRBJ2-1; CDR3aa: CASSATSHGNEQFF; CDR3nt: TGTGCCAGTAGTGCGACTAGCCACGGGAATGAGCAGTTCTTC
v_gene: TRBV11-2; d_gene: TRBD2; j_gene: TRBJ2-2; CDR3aa: CASSLVGGRDTGELFF; CDR3nt: TGTGCCAGCAGCTTAGTAGGCGGGAGGGACACCGGGGAGCTGTTTTTT
v_gene: TRBV30; d_gene: .; j_gene: TRBJ1-5; CDR3aa: CAWSKGRTQGNYQPQHF; CDR3nt: TGTGCCTGGAGTAAGGGCAGGACACAGGGAAATTATCAGCCCCAGCATTTT
v_gene: TRBV6-5; d_gene: .; j_gene: TRBJ2-7; CDR3aa: CASRETALRDEQYF; CDR3nt: TGTGCCAGCAGGGAGACAGCGCTCAGGGACGAGCAGTACTTC
v_gene: TRBV7-9; d_gene: .; j_gene: TRBJ1-4; CDR3aa: CASSLGRTGEKLFF; CDR3nt: TGTGCCAGCAGCTTAGGCCGAACTGGTGAAAAACTGTTTTTT
v_gene: TRBV7-8; d_gene: .; j_gene: TRBJ1-5; CDR3aa: CASGGGLSNQPQHF; CDR3nt: TGTGCCAGCGGAGGAGGGTTGAGCAATCAGCCCCAGCATTTT
v_gene: TRBV5-4; d_gene: TRBD1; j_gene: TRBJ2-5; CDR3aa: CASSSDRGKTQYF; CDR3nt: TGTGCCAGCAGCTCGGACAGGGGAAAGACCCAGTACTTC
v_gene: TRBV7-2; d_gene: .; j_gene: TRBJ2-7; CDR3aa: CASSLFGSGLNYEQYF; CDR3nt: TGTGCCAGCAGCTTATTTGGAAGCGGGTTGAACTACGAGCAGTACTTC
v_gene: TRBV6-6; d_gene: TRBD2; j_gene: TRBJ2-3; CDR3aa: CASSYGSGVVDTQYF; CDR3nt: TGTGCCAGCAGTTACGGTAGCGGGGTGGTAGATACGCAGTATTTT
v_gene: TRBV29-1; d_gene: .; j_gene: TRBJ2-2; CDR3aa: CSVELRAGELFF; CDR3nt: TGCAGCGTTGAGCTCCGAGCCGGGGAGCTGTTTTTT
v_gene: TRBV14; d_gene: TRBD2; j_gene: TRBJ2-3; CDR3aa: CASSQGWSGGADTQYF; CDR3nt: TGTGCCAGCAGCCAAGGATGGAGCGGGGGGGCAGATACGCAGTATTTT
v_gene: TRBV7-9; d_gene: .; j_gene: TRBJ1-4; CDR3aa: CASSLDRDDSEKLFF; CDR3nt: TGTGCCAGCAGCTTAGACAGGGATGATAGTGAAAAACTGTTTTTT
v_gene: TRBV6-1; d_gene: TRBD2; j_gene: TRBJ2-5; CDR3aa: CASSEGGGRAMRETQYF; CDR3nt: TGTGCCAGCAGTGAAGGGGGCGGGAGGGCCATGAGGGAGACCCAGTACTTC
v_gene: TRBV2; d_gene: .; j_gene: TRBJ1-1; CDR3aa: CASRAGQQAFF; CDR3nt: TGTGCCAGCAGGGCTGGACAACAAGCTTTCTTT
v_gene: TRBV30; d_gene: TRBD1; j_gene: TRBJ1-6; CDR3aa: CAWGQAAINSPLHF; CDR3nt: TGTGCCTGGGGACAGGCCGCCATTAATTCACCCCTCCACTTT
v_gene: TRBV29-1; d_gene: .; j_gene: TRBJ2-7; CDR3aa: CSVGGRAGEQYF; CDR3nt: TGCAGCGTTGGAGGGCGAGCTGGCGAGCAGTACTTC
v_gene: TRBV7-9; d_gene: TRBD1; j_gene: TRBJ1-2; CDR3aa: CASSSTGQGGGYTF; CDR3nt: TGTGCCAGCAGCTCCACGGGACAGGGAGGAGGCTACACCTTC
v_gene: TRBV7-9; d_gene: .; j_gene: TRBJ2-1; CDR3aa: CASSSLADEQFF; CDR3nt: TGTGCCAGCAGCTCGCTAGCTGATGAGCAGTTCTTC
v_gene: TRBV5-6; d_gene: TRBD1; j_gene: TRBJ1-2; CDR3aa: CASSLGQGLYGYTF; CDR3nt: TGTGCCAGCAGCTTGGGACAGGGCCTCTATGGCTACACCTTC
v_gene: TRBV9; d_gene: .; j_gene: TRBJ2-7; CDR3aa: CASSPPSGSGSYEQYF; CDR3nt: TGTGCCAGCAGCCCCCCCAGCGGGTCCGGCTCCTACGAGCAGTACTTC
v_gene: TRBV6-5; d_gene: .; j_gene: TRBJ1-3; CDR3aa: CASSHRVPGNTIYF; CDR3nt: TGTGCCAGCAGTCACAGGGTGCCGGGAAACACCATATATTTT